Listed below are T cell receptor beta chains from one sample, sequenced in a study of CD4+ T cells in melanoma. The protocol was immunoSEQ multiplex PCR, while the TCRdb copy is restricted to in-frame clones and leaves out a portion. The data contain about 50,000 clones, 89% of them seen just once; the ten biggest clones take up about an eighth. Sequencing was performed on peripheral blood. The receptors were sampled from a human donor with melanoma. The CDR3 runs from the conserved cysteine through the conserved F or W. D genes are given only for firm matches. For some rows the clone size is stated as once, few or many, or as a class when expanded; others skip it.

>TRBD2|TRBV11-1|TRBJ2-3|-
TGTGCCAGCAGCGGTCTAGCGGGCACAGATACGCAGTATTTT
CASSGLAGTDTQYF
>-|TRBV4-1|TRBJ1-1|-
TGCGCCAGCAGCCAAGAGCGGGGGACTGAAGCTTTCTTT
CASSQERGTEAFF
>-|TRBV6-5|TRBJ2-5|-
TGTGCCAGCAGTACACCGGGCGTCCAAGAGACCCAGTACTTC
CASSTPGVQETQYF
>-|TRBV2|TRBJ2-1|-
TGTGCCAGCAGTGGGGGCGGGGAAGATGAGCAGTTCTTC
CASSGGGEDEQFF
>-|TRBV10-3|TRBJ1-1|-
TGTGCCATCAGGCCACAGGGAAGGGGGAACACTGAAGCTTTCTTT
CAIRPQGRGNTEAFF
>TRBD1|TRBV9|TRBJ2-1|-
TGTGCCAGCAGCGTAGTAACTCGGAGACAGGGGGTTTACAATGAGCAGTTCTTC
CASSVVTRRQGVYNEQFF
>TRBD2|TRBV11-2|TRBJ2-1|-
TGTGCCAGCAGCTTAGGAGGCGGGGGCTACAATGAGCAGTTCTTC
CASSLGGGGYNEQFF
>TRBD1|TRBV5-5|TRBJ1-4|-
TGTGCCAGCAGCTTGGCGCCATGGACAGGAACTAATGAAAAACTGTTTTTT
CASSLAPWTGTNEKLFF
>-|TRBV6-1|TRBJ2-5|-
TGTGCCAGCAGTGTTGAGAGGGTGGGGACCCAGTACTTC
CASSVERVGTQYF
>-|TRBV7-8|TRBJ1-1|-
TGTGCCAGCAGCTTTTCAGGGGCGCGGGCTTTCTTT
CASSFSGARAFF
>-|TRBV6-4|TRBJ1-5|-
TGTGCCAGCAGTGAAGTGAGAAATCAGCCCCAGCATTTT
CASSEVRNQPQHF
>TRBD1|TRBV11-2|TRBJ1-1|-
TGTGCCAGCAGCCCGCAGGGGGTGATCACTGAAGCTTTCTTT
CASSPQGVITEAFF
>TRBD1|TRBV28|TRBJ2-1|-
TGTGCCAGCAGGCCTCCGGGACAGGGGGCTGGCTACAATGAGCAGTTCTTC
CASRPPGQGAGYNEQFF
>-|TRBV4-1|TRBJ1-5|-
TGCGCCAGCAGCCAAGAACAGGGCGTTTATAGCAATCAGCCCCAGCATTTT
CASSQEQGVYSNQPQHF
>TRBD2|TRBV7-9|TRBJ2-5|-
TGTGCCAGCAGCTTTCAACCAAGACTAGCGGGGGGGTGGGAGACCCAGTACTTC
CASSFQPRLAGGWETQYF
>TRBD1|TRBV19|TRBJ1-2|once
TGTGCCAGTAGTTCGTCATCCCTCGGGACAGGGAATGGCTACACCTTC
CASSSSSLGTGNGYTF
>TRBD2|TRBV6-5|TRBJ2-7|-
TGTGCCAGCAGCCGGACTAGCGGGGACACCTACGAGCAGTACTTC
CASSRTSGDTYEQYF
>-|TRBV5-1|TRBJ1-6|-
TGCGCCAGCAGCTTGGCCTCGGGTATCGATTCACCCCTCCACTTT
CASSLASGIDSPLHF
>TRBD1|TRBV4-1|TRBJ2-5|-
TGCGCCAGCAGCCAGTCACAGGGGACCCAAGAGACCCAGTACTTC
CASSQSQGTQETQYF
>-|TRBV6-5|TRBJ1-2|-
TGTGCCAGCAGTTACGAGACATTGAGCCCCTATGGCTACACCTTC
CASSYETLSPYGYTF
>-|TRBV4-1|TRBJ1-5|-
TGCGCCAGCAGCCACCGAACCGGGAACCCCAGGAATCCGCCCCAGCATTTT
CASSHRTGNPRNPPQHF
>TRBD1|TRBV7-8|TRBJ1-2|-
TGTGCCAGCAGCTTACCCGGGACAGGCTCGACCCAGTATGGCTACACCTTC
CASSLPGTGSTQYGYTF
>-|TRBV10-2|TRBJ1-4|-
TGCGCCAGCAGGGGGGAAAAACTGTTTTTT
CASRGEKLFF
>-|TRBV10-3|TRBJ2-1|-
TGTGCCATCAGTGGGTCGGGGGTCAATGAGCAGTTCTTC
CAISGSGVNEQFF
>TRBD2|TRBV9|TRBJ2-7|-
TGTGCCAGCAGCAGGAGCGGGGCGCCCTACGAGCAGTACTTC
CASSRSGAPYEQYF
>TRBD1|TRBV9|TRBJ1-5|-
TGTGCCAGCAGCCCCGGGACAGGGCTGGGCAATCAGCCCCAGCATTTT
CASSPGTGLGNQPQHF
>-|TRBV18|TRBJ2-6|-
TGTGCCAGCTCACCACCAGGTTGGGTGAAGGGAGAGGACGTCCTGACTTTC
CASSPPGWVKGEDVLTF